A single T cell receptor (beta chain) is shown here with its context. The source of the sample is a study of blood T cell repertoires in COVID-19. Produced via immunoSEQ multiplex PCR; TCRdb's table is partial and in-frame only. This table has more than 20,000 clones, 81% appearing once. V shed 0 bases and J shed 3 bases, with 15 bases lying between them. The CDR3 has 17 amino acids. The V gene's germline CDR1 is LGHDT and CDR2 YNNKEL (reference sequence). The TCR sequence derives from a man over 45 with active or convalescent COVID-19. The chain joins TRBV3-1 (or the pseudogene TRBV3-2) to TRBJ1-5, with D unresolved. The sequenced sample consisted of peripheral blood. CDR3 sequence: CASSQDFGEGDNQPQHF. CDR3 coding DNA: TGTGCCAGCAGCCAAGATTTCGGGGAGGGAGACAATCAGCCCCAGCATTTT.